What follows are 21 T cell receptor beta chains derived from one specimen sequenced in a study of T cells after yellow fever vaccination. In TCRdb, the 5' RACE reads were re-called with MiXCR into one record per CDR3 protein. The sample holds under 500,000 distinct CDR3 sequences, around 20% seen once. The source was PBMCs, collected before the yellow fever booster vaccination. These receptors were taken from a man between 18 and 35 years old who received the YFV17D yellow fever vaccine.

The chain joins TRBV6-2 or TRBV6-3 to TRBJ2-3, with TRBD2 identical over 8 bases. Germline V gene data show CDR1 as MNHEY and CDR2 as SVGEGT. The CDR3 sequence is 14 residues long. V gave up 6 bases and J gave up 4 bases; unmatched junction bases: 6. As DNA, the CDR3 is TGTGCCAGCAGGGGACTAGATCTGTCAGATACGCAGTATTTT. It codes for CASRGLDLSDTQYF.

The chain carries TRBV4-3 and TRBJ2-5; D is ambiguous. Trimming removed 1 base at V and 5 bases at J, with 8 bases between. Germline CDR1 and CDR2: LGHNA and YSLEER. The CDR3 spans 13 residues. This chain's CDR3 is CASSQADGETQYF. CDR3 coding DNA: TGCGCCAGCAGCCAAGCCGACGGGGAGACCCAGTACTTC.

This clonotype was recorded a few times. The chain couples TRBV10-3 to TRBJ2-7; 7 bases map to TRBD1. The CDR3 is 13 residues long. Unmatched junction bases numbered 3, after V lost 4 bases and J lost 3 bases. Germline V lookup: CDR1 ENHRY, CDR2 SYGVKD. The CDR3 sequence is CAISGGQNYEQYV. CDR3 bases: TGTGCCATCAGTGGGGGACAGAACTACGAGCAGTACGTC.

This CDR3 reads CASSWTRDSLTYEQYF. CDR3 in DNA: TGTGCCAGCAGCTGGACCCGGGACAGCCTAACCTACGAGCAGTACTTC. V is TRBV7-9 and J is TRBJ2-7; TRBD1 agrees at 7 bases. The ends lost 4 bases at V and 2 bases at J; junction bases unmatched: 11. The germline V gene has CDR1 SEHNR and CDR2 FQNEAQ (reference sequence). The CDR3 loop spans 16 amino acids. Using reference TRBV7-9 and TRBJ2-7 for the parts outside the CDR3, the full variable domain is DTGVSQNPRHKITKRGQNVTFRCDPISEHNRLYWYRQTLGQGPEFLTYFQNEAQLEKSRLLSDRFSAERPKGSFSTLEIQRTEQGDSAMYLCASSWTRDSLTYEQYFGPGTRLTVT.

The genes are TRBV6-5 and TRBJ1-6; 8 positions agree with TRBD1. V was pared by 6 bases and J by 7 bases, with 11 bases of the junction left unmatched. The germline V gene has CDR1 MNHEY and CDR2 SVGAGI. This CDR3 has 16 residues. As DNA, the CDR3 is TGTGCCAGCAGCCAAGGACAGGGTCTCTACAATTCACCCCTCCACTTT. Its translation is CASSQGQGLYNSPLHF.

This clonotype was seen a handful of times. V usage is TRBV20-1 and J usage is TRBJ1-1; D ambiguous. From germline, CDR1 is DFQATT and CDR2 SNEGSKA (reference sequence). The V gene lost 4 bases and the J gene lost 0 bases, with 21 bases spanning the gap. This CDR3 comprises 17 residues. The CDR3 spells CSATPPRVSGMNTEAFF. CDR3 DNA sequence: TGCAGTGCTACCCCACCGAGGGTTTCGGGAATGAACACTGAAGCTTTCTTT.

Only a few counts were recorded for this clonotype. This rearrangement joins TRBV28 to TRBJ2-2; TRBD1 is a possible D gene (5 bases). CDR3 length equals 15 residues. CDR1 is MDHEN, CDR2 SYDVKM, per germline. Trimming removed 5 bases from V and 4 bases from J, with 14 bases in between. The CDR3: CASSIKTETTGELFF. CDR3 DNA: TGTGCCAGCAGTATTAAGACAGAGACCACCGGGGAGCTGTTTTTT.

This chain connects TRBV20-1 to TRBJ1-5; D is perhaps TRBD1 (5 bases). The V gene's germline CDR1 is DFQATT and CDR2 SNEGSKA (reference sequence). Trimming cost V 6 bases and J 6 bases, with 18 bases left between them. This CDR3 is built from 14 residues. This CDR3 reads CSATDTGGVQPQHF. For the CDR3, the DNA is TGCAGTGCAACCGACACGGGAGGGGTTCAGCCCCAGCATTTT.

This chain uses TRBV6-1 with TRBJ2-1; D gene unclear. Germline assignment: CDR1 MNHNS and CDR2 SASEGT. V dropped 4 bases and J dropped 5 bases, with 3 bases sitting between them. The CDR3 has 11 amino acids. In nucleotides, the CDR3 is TGTGCCAGCAGTGGTCACAATGAGCAGTTCTTC. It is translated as CASSGHNEQFF.

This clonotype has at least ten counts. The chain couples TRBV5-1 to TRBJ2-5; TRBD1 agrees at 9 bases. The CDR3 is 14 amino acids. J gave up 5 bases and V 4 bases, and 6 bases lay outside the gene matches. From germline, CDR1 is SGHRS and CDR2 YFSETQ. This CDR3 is CASSGGQGAETQYF. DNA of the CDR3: TGCGCCAGCAGCGGGGGACAGGGTGCGGAGACCCAGTACTTC. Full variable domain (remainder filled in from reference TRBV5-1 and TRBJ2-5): KAGVTQTPRYLIKTRGQQVTLSCSPISGHRSVSWYQQTPGQGLQFLFEYFSETQRNKGNFPGRFSGRQFSNSRSEMNVSTLELGDSALYLCASSGGQGAETQYFGPGTRLLVL.

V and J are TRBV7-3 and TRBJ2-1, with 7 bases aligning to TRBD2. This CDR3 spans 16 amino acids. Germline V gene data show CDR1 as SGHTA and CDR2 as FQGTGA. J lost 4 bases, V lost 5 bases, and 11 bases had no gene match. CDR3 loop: CASSPEGTTVYNEQFF. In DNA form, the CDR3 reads TGTGCCAGCAGCCCAGAGGGGACTACCGTATACAATGAGCAGTTCTTC.

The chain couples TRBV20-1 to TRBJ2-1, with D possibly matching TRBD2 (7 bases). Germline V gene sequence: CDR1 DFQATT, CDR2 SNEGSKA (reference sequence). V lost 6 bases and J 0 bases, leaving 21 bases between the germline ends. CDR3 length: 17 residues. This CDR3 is CSAVGGGRKLSYNEQFF. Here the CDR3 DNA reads TGCAGTGCCGTTGGGGGGGGGCGAAAACTCTCCTACAATGAGCAGTTCTTC.

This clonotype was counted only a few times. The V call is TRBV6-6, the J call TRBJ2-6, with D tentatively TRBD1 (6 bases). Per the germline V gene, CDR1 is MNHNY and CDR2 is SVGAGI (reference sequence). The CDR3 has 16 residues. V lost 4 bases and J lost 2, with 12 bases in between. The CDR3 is CASSFSQGAGANVLTF. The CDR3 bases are TGTGCCAGCAGTTTCTCACAGGGAGCTGGGGCCAACGTCCTGACTTTC.

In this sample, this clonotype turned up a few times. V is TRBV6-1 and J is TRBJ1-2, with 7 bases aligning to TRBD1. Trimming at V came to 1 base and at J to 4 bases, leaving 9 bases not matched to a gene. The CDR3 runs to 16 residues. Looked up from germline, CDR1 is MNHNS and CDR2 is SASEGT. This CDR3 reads CASSEGTGILSYGYTF. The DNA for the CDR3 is TGTGCCAGCAGTGAAGGGACAGGAATCTTATCCTATGGCTACACCTTC.

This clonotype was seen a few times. The CDR3 DNA sequence: TGCGCCAGCAGCTTTTTCGCGGGGAGTCACAATGAGCAGTTCTTC. Translation: CASSFFAGSHNEQFF. This chain uses TRBV5-1 with TRBJ2-1, with TRBD2 as a possible D gene (6 bases). V was cut by 2 bases and J by 5 bases, with 14 bases left in between. The CDR3 loop spans 15 amino acids. CDR1 and CDR2 from the germline V gene are SGHRS and YFSETQ.

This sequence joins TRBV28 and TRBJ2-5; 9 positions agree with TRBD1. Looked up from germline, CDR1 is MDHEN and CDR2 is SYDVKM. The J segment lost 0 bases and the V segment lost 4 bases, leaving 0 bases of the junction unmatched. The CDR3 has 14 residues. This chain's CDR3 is CASSYRGHQETQYF. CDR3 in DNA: TGTGCCAGCAGTTACAGGGGGCACCAAGAGACCCAGTACTTC.

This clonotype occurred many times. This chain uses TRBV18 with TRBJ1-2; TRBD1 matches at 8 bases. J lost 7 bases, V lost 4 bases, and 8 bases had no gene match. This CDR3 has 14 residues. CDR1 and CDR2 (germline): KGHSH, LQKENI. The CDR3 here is CASSLSTGDPGYTF. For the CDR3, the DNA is TGTGCCAGCTCACTCTCGACAGGGGACCCTGGCTACACCTTC.

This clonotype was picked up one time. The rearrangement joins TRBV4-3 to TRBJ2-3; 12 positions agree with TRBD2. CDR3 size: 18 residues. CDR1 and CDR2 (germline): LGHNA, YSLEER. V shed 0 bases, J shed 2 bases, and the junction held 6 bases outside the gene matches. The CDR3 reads CASSQEVLAGGITDTQYF. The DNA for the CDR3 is TGCGCCAGCAGCCAAGAAGTGCTAGCGGGGGGGATCACAGATACGCAGTATTTT.

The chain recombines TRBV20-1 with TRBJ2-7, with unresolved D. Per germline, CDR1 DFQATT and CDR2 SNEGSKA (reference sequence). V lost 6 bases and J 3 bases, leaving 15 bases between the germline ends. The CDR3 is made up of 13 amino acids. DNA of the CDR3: TGCAGTGCCGCCTCCGGTGGAGACTACGAGCAGTACTTC. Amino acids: CSAASGGDYEQYF.

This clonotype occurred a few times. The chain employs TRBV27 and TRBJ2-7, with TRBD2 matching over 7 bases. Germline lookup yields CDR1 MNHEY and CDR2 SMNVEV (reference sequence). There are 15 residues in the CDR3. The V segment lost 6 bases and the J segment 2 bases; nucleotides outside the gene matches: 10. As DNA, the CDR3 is TGTGCCAGCAGCCCCTCATCCAGCGGGACCTACGAGCAGTACGTC. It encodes CASSPSSSGTYEQYV.

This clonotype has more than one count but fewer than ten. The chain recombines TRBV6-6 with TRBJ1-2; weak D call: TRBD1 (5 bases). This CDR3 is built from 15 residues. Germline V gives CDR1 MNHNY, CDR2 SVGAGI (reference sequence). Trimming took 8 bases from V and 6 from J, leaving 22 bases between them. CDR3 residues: CASCDRGDLGNGYTF. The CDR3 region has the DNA TGTGCCAGCTGTGACAGAGGGGACCTCGGGAATGGCTACACCTTC.